This T cell receptor (beta chain) was captured by sequencing in a study of CD8 T cells in Susac syndrome. TCR beta was sequenced from blood CD8+ and CD4+ T cells. The V gene's germline CDR1 is SGHRS and CDR2 YFSETQ. This CDR3 has 15 amino acids. V was shortened by 3 bases and J by 1 base, with 13 bases between the two germline ends. The RNA input was roughly 0.45 to 1 ug, and it was reverse transcribed with random hexamers. Amplification of the TCR beta CDR3 was carried out by immunoSEQ multiplex PCR, which spanned a total of 54 Vbeta and 13 Jbeta segments. Via MiXCR, TCRdb re-called the immunoSEQ multiplex PCR reads, giving one row per CDR3 protein. The sample includes 150,000 to 200,000 distinct CDR3 sequences, approximately 93% of them seen just once.

This chain joins TRBV5-1 and TRBJ1-1; TRBD1 is a possible D gene (5 bases). The specimen sequenced was CD4+ T cells from PBMCs. This TCR derives from a human donor with multiple sclerosis. CDR3 amino acids: CASSSRDRTNTEAFF. CDR3 DNA: TGCGCCAGCAGCTCCCGGGACCGGACGAACACTGAAGCTTTCTTT.